The 17 T cell receptor beta chains presented below share a single source sample, sequenced in a study of T cell changes during pregnancy in multiple sclerosis. TCRdb's table, derived via immunoSEQ multiplex PCR, lists solely in-frame clones and lacks some. This sample has approximately 63,000 clones, with 90% to 95% found just once. The sample here was peripheral blood, taken in the third trimester of pregnancy. The receptors derive from a female donor in good health, enrolled as a control in a pregnancy study.

This chain connects TRBV19 to TRBJ2-2; 7 bases are shared with TRBD1. Germline V gives CDR1 LNHDA, CDR2 SQIVND (reference sequence). V shed 6 bases, J shed 6 bases, and the junction held 7 bases outside the gene matches. This CDR3 has 14 residues. This chain's CDR3 is CASSSQTGPGELFF. For the CDR3, the DNA is TGTGCCAGTAGCTCCCAGACAGGGCCCGGGGAGCTGTTTTTT. The full variable domain, completed using reference TRBV19 and TRBJ2-2, is DGGITQSPKYLFRKEGQNVTLSCEQNLNHDAMYWYRQDPGQGLRLIYYSQIVNDFQKGDIAEGYSVSREKKESFPLTVTSAQKNPTAFYLCASSSQTGPGELFFGEGSRLTVL.

The V gene is TRBV29-1, the J gene TRBJ2-3, with D uncertain. Germline values: CDR1 SQVTM, CDR2 ANQGSEA. Trimming took 4 bases from V and 4 from J, leaving 18 bases between them. This CDR3 region has 15 residues. The CDR3 DNA is TGCAGCGTTGTCCCCCGGGTAATCCCCCCAGATACGCAGTATTTT. It is translated as CSVVPRVIPPDTQYF.

The chain joins TRBV5-1 to TRBJ1-1; 7 bases are shared with TRBD1. Germline V gene lookup returns CDR1 SGHRS and CDR2 YFSETQ. The CDR3 totals 13 residues. V was pared by 5 bases and J by 8 bases, with 9 bases of the junction left unmatched. The CDR3 DNA follows: TGCGCCAGCAGTATGGGGACAGATAGGGAAGCTTTCTTT. Translated, it gives CASSMGTDREAFF.

The J gene is TRBJ1-1, the V gene TRBV9; the match to TRBD1 covers 7 bases. The CDR3 has 13 amino acids. Per the germline V gene, CDR1 is SGDLS and CDR2 is YYNGEE. Unmatched junction bases numbered 1, after V lost 0 bases and J lost 5 bases. The CDR3 DNA reads TGTGCCAGCAGCGTAGGCAGGGGGACTGAAGCTTTCTTT. This codes for CASSVGRGTEAFF.

The V call is TRBV11-2, the J call TRBJ1-1; D uncertain. V was cut by 5 bases and J by 8 bases, with 12 bases left in between. Germline V gene sequence: CDR1 SGHAT, CDR2 FQNNGV. The CDR3 is made up of 12 amino acids. The CDR3 DNA reads TGTGCCAGCAGCCCCGGGGTAGCCGAAGCTTTCTTT. Encoded protein: CASSPGVAEAFF.

The rearrangement links TRBV5-1 to TRBJ2-1; a possible D gene is TRBD1 (6 bases). Germline CDR1 SGHRS, CDR2 YFSETQ. The length of the CDR3 is 14 residues. V dropped 4 bases and J dropped 5 bases, with 13 bases sitting between them. CDR3 sequence reads: CASSGTGSHNEQFF. The CDR3 DNA is TGCGCCAGCAGCGGAACAGGGTCCCACAATGAGCAGTTCTTC.

The CDR3 reads CASSSWDRVGEKLFF. As DNA, the CDR3 is TGCGCCAGCAGCAGTTGGGACAGGGTTGGCGAAAAACTGTTTTTT. The chain is built from TRBV5-1 and TRBJ1-4; 9 nucleotides align to TRBD1. Trimming at V came to 4 bases and at J to 8 bases, leaving 9 bases not matched to a gene. CDR1 is SGHRS and CDR2 is YFSETQ in the germline V gene. There are 15 residues in the CDR3.

V and J are TRBV30 and TRBJ2-1; perhaps TRBD1 as D (6 bases). Germline-derived CDR1 and CDR2 are GTSNPN and SVGIG (reference sequence). V was shortened by 0 bases and J by 3 bases, with 6 bases between the two germline ends. The CDR3 is 13 amino acids. The CDR3 coding sequence is TGTGCCTGGAGTGTGGACAGCTACAATGAGCAGTTCTTC. Encoded protein: CAWSVDSYNEQFF.

This chain connects TRBV9 to TRBJ1-2, with D possibly TRBD1 on 6 matching bases. The CDR3 loop spans 13 amino acids. In germline, CDR1 is SGDLS, CDR2 YYNGEE. V lost 0 bases, J lost 3 bases, and 6 bases lay in between. CDR3 region: CASSVGQDYGYTF. The CDR3 DNA reads TGTGCCAGCAGCGTAGGACAGGACTATGGCTACACCTTC. The complete variable domain, with remaining parts taken from reference TRBV9 and TRBJ1-2, reads DSGVTQTPKHLITATGQRVTLRCSPRSGDLSVYWYQQSLDQGLQFLIQYYNGEERAKGNILERFSAQQFPDLHSELNLSSLELGDSALYFCASSVGQDYGYTFGSGTRLTVV.

The rearrangement joins TRBV2 to TRBJ1-1; D may be TRBD1 (5 bases). Germline CDR1 reads SNHLY; CDR2 reads FYNNEI. V shed 9 bases and J shed 1 base, with 12 bases lying between them. CDR3 length: 13 residues. This chain's CDR3 is CASTGHKNTEAFF. The CDR3 coding sequence is TGTGCCAGTACTGGACACAAGAACACTGAAGCTTTCTTT.

The chain uses TRBV25-1 and TRBJ2-7; D perhaps matches TRBD1 (5 bases). The CDR3 loop spans 13 amino acids. With 3 bases removed from V and 2 bases from J, the gap between germline ends came to 8 bases. The germline gives CDR1 MGHDK, CDR2 SYGVNS. The CDR3 sequence: CASSDRATYEQYF. CDR3 DNA sequence: TGTGCCAGCAGTGACAGGGCAACCTACGAGCAGTACTTC.

The chain combines TRBV6-5 with TRBJ1-6, with D possibly being TRBD1 (5 bases). The CDR3 sequence is 15 residues long. Germline CDR1 reads MNHEY; CDR2 reads SVGAGI. Trimming removed 7 bases from V and 4 bases from J, with 14 bases in between. The CDR3 sequence: CASTTQANYNSPLHF. The CDR3 nucleotides are TGTGCCAGCACCACACAGGCTAATTATAATTCACCCCTCCACTTT.

The chain has TRBV2 and TRBJ1-5; D call uncertain. The germline V and J ends were trimmed by 6 bases and 3 bases, with 12 bases remaining between them. The CDR3 totals 14 residues. Germline V gene lookup returns CDR1 SNHLY and CDR2 FYNNEI. The CDR3 DNA is TGTGCCAGCAGGAACAACAACATCAATCAGCCCCAGCATTTT. This translates into CASRNNNINQPQHF.

V is TRBV4-2 and J is TRBJ2-7; 11 nucleotides align to TRBD2. V dropped 1 base and J dropped 2; count of bases not matched to a gene: 7. Germline V CDR1 and CDR2: LGHNA, YNFKEQ. The CDR3 extends over 17 amino acids. CDR3 nucleotides: TGTGCCAGCAGCCAAGCCCACTTTAGCGGGGGGGCCTACGAGCAGTACTTC. This sequence encodes CASSQAHFSGGAYEQYF.

V gene TRBV19 combines with J gene TRBJ2-7, with D possibly matching TRBD2 (6 bases). The CDR3 consists of 17 residues. CDR1 is LNHDA, CDR2 SQIVND, per germline (reference sequence). The V and J ends lost 5 bases and 3 bases respectively, with 23 bases between them. CDR3 coding DNA: TGTGCCAGTAGTCGGCCCCCGGGGGTCCGCGGCGACTACGAGCAGTACTTC. Amino acids: CASSRPPGVRGDYEQYF.

The gene calls are TRBV5-1 and TRBJ2-5; weak D call: TRBD2 (5 bases). Germline-derived CDR1 and CDR2 are SGHRS and YFSETQ. V lost 0 bases to trimming and J lost 2 bases, with 14 bases between them. This CDR3 is built from 16 residues. The DNA of the CDR3 is TGCGCCAGCAGCTTGGGCCCCGGACTGGCGCAAGAGACCCAGTACTTC. Its translation: CASSLGPGLAQETQYF.

The J gene is TRBJ2-1, the V gene TRBV9; 8 bases map to TRBD2. The CDR3 loop spans 14 amino acids. With 3 bases clipped from V and 3 bases from J, the junction kept 2 bases outside the gene matches. Germline loops: CDR1 SGDLS, CDR2 YYNGEE. The DNA of the CDR3 is TGTGCCAGCAGCGCAACTAGCGGCTACAATGAGCAGTTCTTC. It specifies CASSATSGYNEQFF.